Each of the 17 T cell receptor beta chains below was sequenced from the same sample in a study of cytomegalovirus exposure and HLA in healthy donors. Repertoires were generated with immunoSEQ multiplex PCR, while TCRdb's copy carries only in-frame clones and drops some. The data show 60,000 to 85,000 clones, approximately 95% seen once. Sample: PBMCs. These TCRs come from a man aged 18 to 29 in good health and CMV-seropositive.

The rearrangement links TRBV7-2 to TRBJ2-7, with 9 bases that match TRBD2. The trim removed 5 bases at V and 3 bases at J, leaving 20 bases unmatched. CDR1 and CDR2 from the germline V gene are SGHTA and FQGNSA. The CDR3 sequence is 19 residues long. CDR3 protein: CASSETYRVKREEGYEQYF. CDR3 in DNA: TGTGCCAGCAGCGAAACTTACAGGGTCAAGCGGGAGGAAGGCTACGAGCAGTACTTC.

This clone was seen a handful of times. The CDR3 DNA reads TGTGCCAGCAGTGAAGTGCGGGAGGCCGCCAACCAAGAGACCCAGTACTTC. Protein: CASSEVREAANQETQYF. The J gene is TRBJ2-5, the V gene TRBV25-1; 8 nucleotides align to TRBD2. The germline CDR1 and CDR2 sequences are MGHDK and SYGVNS. The CDR3 has 17 amino acids. The J segment lost 0 bases and the V segment lost 2 bases, leaving 8 bases of the junction unmatched.

The chain links TRBV4-1 to TRBJ2-7; D unclear. Germline V gene sequence: CDR1 MGHRA, CDR2 YSYEKL. The ends were cut back, 0 bases at V and 3 bases at J, with 6 bases in the middle. This CDR3 spans 13 amino acids. The CDR3 reads CASSQESGYEQYF. The DNA of the CDR3 is TGCGCCAGCAGCCAAGAGTCGGGCTACGAGCAGTACTTC.

The sample holds one count of this clone. The chain uses TRBV9 and TRBJ2-1; TRBD2 agrees at 8 bases. The CDR3 extends over 15 amino acids. V was clipped by 0 bases and J by 4 bases; unmatched bases: 3. Germline CDR1 SGDLS, CDR2 YYNGEE. CDR3 loop: CASSVGGGRYNEQFF. CDR3 sequence (DNA): TGTGCCAGCAGCGTAGGCGGGGGGCGGTACAATGAGCAGTTCTTC.

The genes are TRBV28 and TRBJ2-5; D is perhaps TRBD1 (6 bases). The CDR3 spans 16 residues. V lost 7 bases, J lost 3 bases, and 21 bases lay in between. Per the germline V gene, CDR1 is MDHEN and CDR2 is SYDVKM. CDR3 bases: TGTGCCAGCACCCCGAGGGGACACGAACTCAAAGAGACCCAGTACTTC. Translated, it gives CASTPRGHELKETQYF.

This chain links TRBV2 with TRBJ2-3; 8 bases agree with TRBD2. Germline CDR1 reads SNHLY; CDR2 reads FYNNEI. CDR3 length equals 15 residues. The junction had 9 bases not matched to a gene; V was cut back by 6 bases and J by 4 bases. Here the CDR3 DNA reads TGTGCCAGCAGGGTATTAGCGGGAACCGCAGATACGCAGTATTTT. Protein sequence: CASRVLAGTADTQYF. Combining the CDR3 with reference TRBV2 and TRBJ2-3 gives the whole variable domain EPEVTQTPSHQVTQMGQEVILRCVPISNHLYFYWYRQILGQKVEFLVSFYNNEISEKSEIFDDQFSVERPDGSNFTLKIRSTKLEDSAMYFCASRVLAGTADTQYFGPGTRLTVL.

The chain uses TRBV2 and TRBJ2-5; 9 bases agree with TRBD1. This CDR3 region has 18 residues. CDR1 is SNHLY and CDR2 is FYNNEI in the germline V gene. V shed 5 bases, J shed 0 bases, and the junction held 13 bases outside the gene matches. The CDR3 region is CASSLLGGGQGYQETQYF. The DNA for the CDR3 is TGTGCCAGCAGTCTACTGGGGGGGGGACAGGGCTACCAAGAGACCCAGTACTTC.

About this clone: A read error may account for a junction end that differs from germline. The chain links TRBV10-3 to TRBJ2-5; 10 bases line up with TRBD2. CDR3 length equals 15 residues. The germline CDR1 and CDR2 sequences are ENHRY and SYGVKD. The CDR3 bases are TGTGCCAGCAGTGAAGGGACTAGCGACTTAGAGACCCAGTACTTC. Residues: CASSEGTSDLETQYF.

The J gene is TRBJ1-2, the V gene TRBV9; 8 nucleotides match TRBD1. This CDR3 has 13 residues. J was trimmed by 9 bases and V by 3 bases; bases with no gene match: 7. CDR1 and CDR2 (germline): SGDLS, YYNGEE. The CDR3 region has the DNA TGTGCCAGCAGCGCCGGGACAGGACAAAGCTACACCTTC. Amino acids: CASSAGTGQSYTF. Complete variable domain (other parts from reference TRBV9 and TRBJ1-2): DSGVTQTPKHLITATGQRVTLRCSPRSGDLSVYWYQQSLDQGLQFLIQYYNGEERAKGNILERFSAQQFPDLHSELNLSSLELGDSALYFCASSAGTGQSYTFGSGTRLTVV.

The chain links TRBV11-2 to TRBJ1-2, with TRBD1 matching over 7 bases. There are 15 residues in the CDR3. J lost 5 bases, V lost 0 bases, and 6 bases had no gene match. Germline lookup yields CDR1 SGHAT and CDR2 FQNNGV. CDR3 sequence reads: CASSLDPHRGYGYTF. The CDR3, as DNA: TGTGCCAGCAGCTTAGATCCCCACAGGGGATATGGCTACACCTTC. Variable domain in full (rest from reference TRBV11-2 and TRBJ1-2): EAGVAQSPRYKIIEKRQSVAFWCNPISGHATLYWYQQILGQGPKLLIQFQNNGVVDDSQLPKDRFSAERLKGVDSTLKIQPAKLEDSAVYLCASSLDPHRGYGYTFGSGTRLTVV.

J is TRBJ2-1 and V is TRBV29-1, with 15 bases that match TRBD2. Germline-derived CDR1 and CDR2 are SQVTM and ANQGSEA. With 6 bases clipped from V and 7 bases from J, the junction kept 4 bases outside the gene matches. This CDR3 region has 14 residues. The DNA for the CDR3 is TGCAGCGTCCTTGGACTAGCGGGAGGGAATGAGCAGTTCTTC. Translation: CSVLGLAGGNEQFF.

This clone has only one observation. The J gene is TRBJ1-2, the V gene TRBV28; 8 nucleotides agree with TRBD1. Germline CDR1 MDHEN, CDR2 SYDVKM. The CDR3 consists of 15 residues. J gave up 5 bases and V 8 bases, and 13 bases lay outside the gene matches. The CDR3 loop reads CASLRQGSAVYGYTF. For the CDR3, the DNA is TGTGCCAGCCTCCGACAGGGGTCAGCGGTTTATGGCTACACCTTC.

This sequence joins TRBV2 and TRBJ2-3; D ambiguous. Germline loops: CDR1 SNHLY, CDR2 FYNNEI. The CDR3 spans 14 residues. Deletions cut 7 bases from V and 0 bases from J, with 11 bases between. Written as DNA, the CDR3 is TGTGCCAGCAAGGCGGTCCTAAGCACAGATACGCAGTATTTT. Translation gives CASKAVLSTDTQYF. Combining the CDR3 with reference TRBV2 and TRBJ2-3 gives the whole variable domain EPEVTQTPSHQVTQMGQEVILRCVPISNHLYFYWYRQILGQKVEFLVSFYNNEISEKSEIFDDQFSVERPDGSNFTLKIRSTKLEDSAMYFCASKAVLSTDTQYFGPGTRLTVL.

The rearrangement uses TRBV9 and TRBJ2-1, with D uncertain. From germline, CDR1 is SGDLS and CDR2 YYNGEE. This CDR3 region has 13 residues. V gave up 4 bases and J gave up 6 bases, with 11 bases separating them. CDR3 DNA sequence: TGTGCCAGCAGCCCCCCGGCGGCCAATGAGCAGTTCTTC. This codes for CASSPPAANEQFF. Filled out from reference TRBV9 and TRBJ2-1, the complete variable domain reads DSGVTQTPKHLITATGQRVTLRCSPRSGDLSVYWYQQSLDQGLQFLIQYYNGEERAKGNILERFSAQQFPDLHSELNLSSLELGDSALYFCASSPPAANEQFFGPGTRLTVL.

This clone was detected once. This chain links TRBV5-1 with TRBJ1-1; the D is unclear. Trimming left V 4 bases short and J 2 bases short, with 9 bases between. Germline V gives CDR1 SGHRS, CDR2 YFSETQ. The CDR3 is 13 amino acids. The CDR3 protein is CASSPEGNTEAFF. CDR3 in DNA: TGCGCCAGCAGCCCTGAGGGAAACACTGAAGCTTTCTTT.

V gene TRBV5-6 combines with J gene TRBJ1-3; D not certain. V was pared by 3 bases and J by 1 base, with 17 bases between. In germline, CDR1 is SGHDT, CDR2 YYEEEE. This CDR3 has 17 residues. CDR3 in DNA: TGTGCCAGCAGCTCGGAAACGGGGTACCCATCTGGAAACACCATATATTTT. As protein: CASSSETGYPSGNTIYF.

The sample holds one count of this clone. The chain joins TRBV30 to TRBJ2-2; weak D call: TRBD1 (6 bases). The CDR3 is 15 residues long. Germline lookup yields CDR1 GTSNPN and CDR2 SVGIG (reference sequence). Trimming pared 4 bases from V and 7 bases from J, leaving 19 bases between. The CDR3 DNA reads TGTGCCTGGAATCCGGGACCCAGGGGTCACGGGGAGCTGTTTTTT. Translated: CAWNPGPRGHGELFF. Drawing the rest from reference TRBV30 and TRBJ2-2, the complete variable domain is SQTIHQWPATLVQPVGSPLSLECTVEGTSNPNLYWYRQAAGRGLQLLFYSVGIGQISSEVPQNLSASRPQDRQFILSSKKLLLSDSGFYLCAWNPGPRGHGELFFGEGSRLTVL.